This TCR beta chain was sequenced in a study of cytomegalovirus exposure and HLA in healthy donors (dated by TCRdb to the late 2010s). Describing the broader study: In an earlier analysis of approximately 640 of the donors, roughly 300 Gb of sequence data and 100 million or so unique TCR beta sequences from about 179 million T cells were reported. Approximately 310 gigabases of sequencing data and approximately 92 million unique TCR sequences made up an early release that covered several hundred HLA-typed donors. Among the roughly 400 genotyped donors, approximately 82% belonged to the genetic ancestry cluster associated with self-reported Caucasian donors. The aim of the study was to test whether cataloging public T cell receptors could identify signatures of past pathogen exposure. The study used immunosequencing to profile the T cell repertoires of around 600 subjects and linked those repertoires to cytomegalovirus serostatus. In addition to the first cohort of hundreds of subjects, a separate validation cohort of approximately 130 different subjects was used. The study combined high-throughput TCR immunosequencing, statistical association of individual TCRs with disease status, and machine learning to predict cytomegalovirus infection status. A later analysis re-examined previously published TCR beta repertoires from roughly 720 donors and added high-resolution HLA genotyping to investigate patterns of TCR occurrence. The later analysis used no new phenotypic data to find candidate immune exposures, relying instead on TCR beta sequences and their occurrence across donors. An earlier analysis of 587 of the donors applied high-throughput TCR beta sequencing to assess whether each TCR beta V gene segment acted as functional or pseudogenic. Alongside the repertoire data, information on donor age, sex, ethnicity and CMV serostatus was compiled. Genome-wide SNP genotypes for about three fifths of the 666 donors were used in a later genetic analysis, which treated that subset as a discovery cohort. All discovery cohort repertoires had been generated using a single sequencing platform. Class I and class II HLA loci were covered by the typing at four-digit resolution. Typing coverage varied by locus: roughly 629-640 donors for A, B, C, DRB1 and DQB1; roughly 510 for DQA1; around 570 for DPA1; under 490 for DPB1. Roughly five DR-DQ haplotypes were handled as single units for association and clustering, since linkage in the cohort was strong. Across about 380 genotyped donors of the cohort, an average of roughly 230,000 unique TCR beta nucleotide sequences per donor were sequenced, and roughly 17% of those sequences were non-productive. What the work shows at the level of the full study, not this receptor alone: A later genetic analysis associated a missense DCLRE1C variant with V-gene and J-gene trimming of TCR beta chains, and an independent cohort replicated the association. In both the original and validation cohorts, the classifier was reported to diagnose cytomegalovirus status with high specificity and sensitivity. In an earlier analysis of fewer than 750 of the donors, most TCR beta V segments were observed in productive rearrangements about 87% or about 30% of the time, broadly matching IMGT annotations. Because counts were too low, about 18 rarely observed V segments, including chromosome 9 orphons, were excluded from the earlier analysis of 587 of the donors. A later analysis found that HLA-associated TCR beta chains were more clonally expanded and had lower generation probabilities than equally common non-associated chains. Only TCR beta chains were sequenced in this cohort, and the absence of alpha or paired-chain data limited detectable features. Some IMGT-functional V segments, including TRBV6-2 and TRBV6-3, could not be distinguished by the 87-base-pair reads and were therefore excluded. A cluster of highly shared sequence variants was judged likely to represent a technical artifact of the sequencing pipeline. For the cohort, immune exposure information was limited to CMV serostatus. It was suggested by the authors that the approach could potentially be generalized to other disease states and immunological phenotypes. Linkage disequilibrium might explain the correlated functional status among segregating V segments, but an unknown experimental factor could not be excluded. The study gave a list of 150 to 200 TCR beta chains associated with cytomegalovirus. The presence/absence analyses assumed that sequencing depth was roughly uniform across donors, and that assumption may not be true. At a false discovery rate of 0.05, a later analysis linked approximately 18,000 TCR beta sequences to specific HLA alleles. Strong co-occurrence of HLA alleles, especially DR and DQ, made assigning TCR associations to individual alleles difficult. According to a later analysis, parvovirus B19, influenza, CMV and Epstein-Barr virus appeared linked to several top co-occurrence clusters. A further reported finding was that TCR beta sequences accurately predicted the HLA-A and HLA-B alleles for most subjects in the first cohort. Most TCR sequences were seen in very few donors, while some public TCRs were found in many individuals. According to a later analysis, most CMV-associated TCR beta chains appeared to be HLA-restricted, and the HLA associations seemed to be driven largely by CMV exposure. According to a later genetic analysis, donors in an Asian-associated ancestry cluster had fewer N-insertions in productive TCRs than the roughly 660-donor mean. According to a later analysis, TCR association rates differed among HLA loci, with DRB1 alleles showing the most associated TCRs and HLA-C alleles showing the fewest. HLA typing was unavailable for some donors at each locus, so association tests used only the typed subset. A few of the identified cytomegalovirus-associated TCR beta chains were confirmed in vitro to be specific for cytomegalovirus antigens.

Library method: the immunoSEQ multiplex PCR assay. The multiplex PCR relied on a mix of 60 forward primers for TCR Vbeta segments and 13 reverse primers for TCR Jbeta segments. The CDR3 region of rearranged TCR beta genes was amplified from genomic DNA by a multiplex PCR assay. On the Illumina HiSeq System, the amplified TCR beta libraries were sequenced as 87-base-pair reads. The authors processed their data as follows. Across the 670 or so repertoires, a later analysis counted tens of millions of unique TCR beta chains, 8.5 million to 12 million of which were shared by at least two donors. Raw reads were error-corrected and collapsed into unique sequences by a nearest-neighbor algorithm in which closely related sequences were merged to remove PCR and sequencing errors. Alignment of CDR3 sequences to IMGT reference sequences was used to assign V, D and J gene segments. Each retained sequence needed at least a six-nucleotide match to both a V gene segment and a J gene segment. A rearrangement counted as productive if the CDR3 had no stop codons and remained in frame with V and J, and every other rearrangement counted as non-productive. CDR3 was defined according to IMGT convention as the region running from the second conserved V-encoded cysteine to the conserved J-encoded phenylalanine. The earlier analysis of 587 of the donors excluded any sequence lacking an unambiguous match to a single V gene segment. In an earlier analysis of about 590 of the donors, a V segment was called functional when productive rearrangements were above 56.7%, and segregating when the standard deviation between donors exceeded 5%. A statistical classification framework was built to diagnose cytomegalovirus status from the catalog of TCR beta chain sequences. V and J gene assignment, in a later analysis, came from comparing TCR nucleotide sequences with IMGT/GENE-DB human TR gene sequences. The TCRdist pipeline was used in a later analysis to assign CDR3 sequences and most-parsimonious VDJ recombination scenarios. In a later analysis, each TCR beta chain was defined by its CDR3 amino acid sequence together with its V-gene family, and reads without a unique V-gene family were excluded. To address suspected cross-contamination and a sequencing artifact, a later analysis removed 592 highly shared, low-generation-probability nucleotide sequences. For each public chain, a later analysis derived a clonal expansion index from normalized ranks of inferred template counts within each repertoire. In a later analysis, generation probabilities were computed with a VDJ recombination model fitted to out-of-frame rearrangements, and the resulting probabilities were checked against IGoR. Hypergeometric tests were used in a later analysis to score TCR-TCR, TCR-HLA and TCR-CMV co-occurrence, with a repertoire-size bias correction applied to the TCR pairs. In a later analysis, false discovery rates were estimated by permuting HLA or CMV assignments 20 times. In a later analysis, co-occurring TCRs were grouped using DBSCAN, and TCRdist sequence similarity was added for clustering within HLA-allele-positive subsets. Co-occurrence clustering excluded repertoires with fewer than 30,000 or more than 120,000 public chains, plus five with anomalous nucleotide sharing. As stored in TCRdb, this immuneACCESS dataset retains in-frame rearrangements with V and J assigned. A fraction of the clones does not appear; measured against another copy, unresolved V genes explain less than half of the discrepancy, and the remainder lacks a known reason. That table furnishes V, J and clone size, whereas the DNA furnished D and trimming. In this sample the table shows about 160,000 clones, about three quarters of which occur a single time. The ten largest clones add up to over 0.95% of the sample.

The cohort was made up of under 800 healthy bone marrow donors. All cohort members were sampled while nominally healthy, although unrecorded immune exposures were likely present. The donor tested CMV seropositive, placing the donor among the roughly 270 seropositive members of the cohort. Every donor gave a peripheral blood sample, and the peripheral blood mononuclear cells from that sample were used for TCR beta sequencing. The Qiagen DNeasy Blood Extraction Kit was used to extract genomic DNA from the blood cell samples. The trim is 4 bases for V and 1 base for J, with a gap of 8 bases between the germline ends. The CDR1 and CDR2 encoded by the germline V gene are SGHRS and YFSETQ. Taken from cysteine to phenylalanine, the CDR3 has 13 residues. The read is trimmed to its CDR3 DNA, 39 bases read in frame from base 1. In the case of this clone: Its antigen target is currently unknown. No base quality values were provided; no much bigger clone lies one nucleotide off.

The sequenced sample was PBMCs. The sequence was obtained from a woman aged 45-59 years in good health and CMV-seropositive. This receptor chain uses TRBV5-1 and TRBJ1-1; TRBD1 is a possible D gene, resting on 5 matching bases. The CDR3 reads CASSITGNTEAFF. The DNA sequence is TGCGCCAGCAGCATCACAGGGAACACTGAAGCTTTCTTT. The CDR3 plus the reference TRBV5-1 and TRBJ1-1 genes for the other parts give the full variable domain: KAGVTQTPRYLIKTRGQQVTLSCSPISGHRSVSWYQQTPGQGLQFLFEYFSETQRNKGNFPGRFSGRQFSNSRSEMNVSTLELGDSALYLCASSITGNTEAFFGQGTRLTVV.